This T cell receptor beta chain was documented in a study of immune evolution from preneoplasia to lung adenocarcinoma. Study-wide results and caveats: Highest clonality occurred in KRAS-mutant, not EGFR-mutant or double wild-type, nodules. Later-stage lesions appeared to have more T cells, more diversity, less clonality.

Patients had resection in Japan or China between about 2013 and 2017. Repertoires were generated with immunoSEQ multiplex PCR, while TCRdb's copy carries only in-frame clones and drops some. This sample carries around 6,200 clones, roughly 81% of them seen once, and the ten largest clones take 5.9%. With regard to this clone: Its antigen is unknown.

This CDR3 has 12 amino acids. Trimming pared 3 bases from V and 2 bases from J, leaving 7 bases between. Germline loops: CDR1 SQVTM, CDR2 ANQGSEA. The clonotype was recovered from a person in their fifties with lung adenocarcinoma. The sequencing input was FFPE invasive lung adenocarcinoma tissue. The genes are TRBV29-1 and TRBJ1-2; D is uncertain. The DNA of the CDR3 is TGCAGCGTTGAGAACGGCAACTATGGCTACACCTTC. Its protein product is CSVENGNYGYTF.